This record covers a single T cell receptor (beta chain). The table lists this clone with a count of one. Its antigen specificity is not known. No per-base quality is available; no much larger clone lies one base away. Enrolling through a virtual design, the prospective study's participants ranged in age from roughly 18 to 100 years and lived across 24 United States geographic areas. In the prospective study, cohorts were assigned on the basis of participant-reported clinical history obtained from a screening survey and a study questionnaire. Recovered participants in ImmuneRACE Cohort 3 were defined as having two consecutive negative NP/OP PCR tests, clearance from a healthcare professional, or resolution of symptoms. Mobile phlebotomists in the prospective study collected whole blood, serum and a nasopharyngeal or oropharyngeal swab from every participant. Over an approximately 2-month period, participants in the prospective study had the option of providing additional blood draws and questionnaires. Before DNA extraction, blood samples from the prospective study were shipped at room temperature or frozen.

The immunoSEQ Assay, a bias-controlled multiplex PCR, was used to amplify TCRbeta CDR3 regions from genomic DNA. In the original analysis: Nucleated cell counts per sample were estimated from amplification of reference gene primers within the assay. To quantify the absolute abundance of each unique TCRbeta CDR3 rearrangement, sequence reads were collapsed and filtered. For each sample, productive Simpson clonality was calculated as the square root of Simpson's diversity index across productive rearrangements. The table comes from immuneACCESS by way of TCRdb, which keeps in-frame sequences with V and J called. Part of the clones is missing from these tables; in studies checked, under half for an unresolved V gene and the rest for unknown reasons. V and J calls and clone size are given by that table; D and trimming were obtained from the DNA. The sample table holds roughly 220,000 clones, of which roughly nine tenths were seen once. The ten largest clones take up roughly 2.6% of the sample.

This specimen belongs to a study of blood T cell repertoires in COVID-19 (dated by TCRdb to about 2020). Looking at the study overall: Samples from collaborators originated in the United States, Italy and Spain and spanned both the acute and convalescent phases of COVID-19. The prospective study material was composed of cDNA or gDNA derived from T cells, B-cell-depleted T cells, or PBMCs. Subjects who had been exposed to COVID-19, were actively infected with it, or had recovered from it provided the deeply sampled blood TCRbeta repertoires that made up the dataset. The repertoires were released in a freely available public database intended as a resource for research on the immune response to SARS-CoV-2. The samples were drawn from two sources: the first 160 participants of the ongoing ImmuneRACE study, and some 1,300 subjects contributed by 6 global collaborators. The sample metadata nearly always contained a de-identified subject ID, COVID-19 status, age in years and sex. Where available, HLA class I and class II types were taken from metadata supplied by the sample provider and were not determined by assay-based typing. Summary of the overall study and its limitations: The quantity of clinical and demographic metadata differed by source and by participant and was supplied without curation.

The specimen sequenced was PBMCs or T cells enriched from blood (not recorded which). This clonotype originated in a woman aged 30 to 39 who had recovered from COVID-19.

The encoded CDR3 is CASRPGQGVRDEQFF. The nucleotides read TGTGCCAGCAGACCCGGACAGGGGGTTCGGGATGAGCAGTTCTTC. The chain is encoded by TRBV3-1 (or the pseudogene TRBV3-2) joined to TRBJ2-1, with TRBD1 matching 10 junction bases. CDR1 and CDR2 are read off the germline V gene (reference sequence) as LGHDT and YNNKEL. The germline V and J ends show losses of 6 bases and 8 bases respectively, and no gene match explains 10 bases of the junction. The CDR3 goes from the cysteine to the phenylalanine over 15 residues. Just the 45-base CDR3 DNA is kept, in frame starting at base 1.